The clone carrying this T cell receptor (beta chain) was recorded at least ten times. Its antigen is unidentified. This record belongs to a study of T cells in Graves' hyperthyroidism and ophthalmopathy. Using RNA transcripts as the source, TCR beta CDR3 regions were amplified. A set of HTBI primers served as the primers for a first-round RT-PCR of the TCR CDR3. In TCRdb, the multiplex PCR reads were re-called with MiXCR into one record per CDR3 protein. The table has 550,000 to 700,000 distinct CDR3 sequences, under 60% seen once. The V gene's germline CDR1 is SEHNR and CDR2 FQNEAQ (reference sequence). The CDR3 runs 18 residues. Trimming removed 5 bases from V and 5 bases from J; junction bases left unmatched: 15. Study results and caveats: A 13 V-J signature model discriminated ophthalmopathy versus stable hyperthyroidism.

Sequenced: peripheral blood or thyroid tissue (not recorded which). V usage is TRBV7-9 and J usage is TRBJ1-4; 9 bases fit TRBD1. The TCR comes from an adult woman with Graves' disease, either hyperthyroidism or ophthalmopathy (not recorded which). CDR3 residues: CASSPGLWTGDWNEKLFF. The CDR3 coding sequence is TGTGCCAGCAGCCCCGGACTATGGACAGGGGATTGGAATGAAAAACTGTTTTTT.